This T cell receptor (beta chain) is drawn from a study of blood T cell repertoires in COVID-19. This CDR3 is 17 amino acids long. The germline gives CDR1 KGHDR, CDR2 SFDVKD. V gave up 3 bases and J gave up 2 bases; unmatched junction bases: 7. The assay was immunoSEQ multiplex PCR, and TCRdb's table has in-frame clones only and misses some. Of around 260,000 clones in the sample, approximately 84% were seen once. The V call is TRBV24-1, the J call TRBJ1-2; 11 bases map to TRBD1. Input material: peripheral blood. The sequence was obtained from a person between 65 and 79 years old with COVID-19, enrolled during active disease. CDR3 nucleotides: TGTGCCACCAGTGATGGCAGGACAGGGGGCCGAAACTATGGCTACACCTTC. It encodes CATSDGRTGGRNYGYTF.